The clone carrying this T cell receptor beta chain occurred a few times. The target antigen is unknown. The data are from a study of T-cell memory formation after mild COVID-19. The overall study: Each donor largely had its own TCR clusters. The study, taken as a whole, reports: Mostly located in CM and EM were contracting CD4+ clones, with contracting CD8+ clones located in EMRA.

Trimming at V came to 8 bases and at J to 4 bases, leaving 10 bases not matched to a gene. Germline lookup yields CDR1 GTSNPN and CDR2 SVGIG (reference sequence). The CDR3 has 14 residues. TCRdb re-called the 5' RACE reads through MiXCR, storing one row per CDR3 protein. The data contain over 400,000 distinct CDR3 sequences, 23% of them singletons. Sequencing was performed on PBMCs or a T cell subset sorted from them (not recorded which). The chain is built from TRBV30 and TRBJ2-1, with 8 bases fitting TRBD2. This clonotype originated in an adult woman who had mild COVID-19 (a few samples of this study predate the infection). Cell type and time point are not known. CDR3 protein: CAGTVLAVYNEQFF. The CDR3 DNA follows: TGTGCCGGTACAGTACTAGCGGTTTACAATGAGCAGTTCTTC.